This TCR beta chain comes out of a study of blood T cell repertoires in COVID-19. Profiled with immunoSEQ multiplex PCR; TCRdb holds only in-frame clones, not every one. The sample includes some 190,000 clones, around nine tenths of them seen just once. Sequenced material: peripheral blood. The TCR was taken from a man aged 18 to 30 with active or convalescent COVID-19.

In DNA, the CDR3 is TGTGCCAGCACTAGCGGGGGGAACACCGGGGAGCTGTTTTTT. The encoded protein is CASTSGGNTGELFF. The rearrangement links TRBV9 to TRBJ2-2, with TRBD2 matching over 10 bases. V was clipped by 6 bases and J by 1 base; unmatched bases: 0. CDR1 is SGDLS, CDR2 YYNGEE, per germline. The CDR3 totals 14 residues.